This TCR beta chain originates from a study of cytomegalovirus exposure and HLA in healthy donors. Findings and limits, study-wide: The HLA-A and HLA-B alleles of most subjects were reportedly predicted accurately from TCR beta sequences. Sequencing probably produced one cluster of sequence variants that were highly shared. When a later analysis compared HLA-associated TCR beta chains with equally common others, the HLA-associated chains turned out to be more clonally expanded and to have lower generation probabilities.

The PCR made use of 60 Vbeta and 13 Jbeta primers. In the source study's methods: A later analysis tallied tens of millions of unique TCR beta chains, some 12 million of them shared. Sequencing was performed with immunoSEQ multiplex PCR; in TCRdb, only in-frame clones are kept and a portion is missing. V, J and clone size were drawn from that table, and D and trimming were deduced from the DNA. Here the sample spans some 130,000 clones, about 83% being singletons. With 4 bases removed from V and 2 bases from J, the gap between germline ends came to 9 bases. Germline V gene sequence: CDR1 MNHEY, CDR2 SMNVEV (reference sequence). The CDR3 is 13 residues long. On this clone itself: Its specificity is not known.

Material: PBMCs. This TCR was recovered from a woman in her thirties in good health and CMV-seronegative. The chain links TRBV27 to TRBJ2-7; maybe TRBD1 (5 bases). The CDR3 sequence: CASSWGRAYEQYF. CDR3 bases: TGTGCCAGCAGTTGGGGCAGGGCCTACGAGCAGTACTTC.